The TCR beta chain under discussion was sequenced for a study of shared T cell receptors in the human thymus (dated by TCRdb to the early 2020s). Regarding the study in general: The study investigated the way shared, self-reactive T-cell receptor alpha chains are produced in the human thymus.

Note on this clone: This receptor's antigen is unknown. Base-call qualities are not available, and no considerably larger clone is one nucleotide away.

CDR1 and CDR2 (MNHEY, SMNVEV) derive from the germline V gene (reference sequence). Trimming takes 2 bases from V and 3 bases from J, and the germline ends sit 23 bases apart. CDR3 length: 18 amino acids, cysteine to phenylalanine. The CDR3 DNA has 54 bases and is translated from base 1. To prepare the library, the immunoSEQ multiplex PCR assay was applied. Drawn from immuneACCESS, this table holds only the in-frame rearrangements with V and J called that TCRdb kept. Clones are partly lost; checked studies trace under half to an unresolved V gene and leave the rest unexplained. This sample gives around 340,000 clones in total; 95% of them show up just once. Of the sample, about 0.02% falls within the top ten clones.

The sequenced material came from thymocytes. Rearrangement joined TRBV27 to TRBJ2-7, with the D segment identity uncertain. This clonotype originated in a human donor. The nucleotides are TGTGCCAGCAGTTTACCATGGATATTTCAGGCCTCCATCTACGAGCAGTACTTC. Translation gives CASSLPWIFQASIYEQYF.